This T cell receptor (beta chain) was retrieved from a study of cytomegalovirus exposure and HLA in healthy donors. The wider study: One earlier analysis, a look at 180 million or so T cells, found about 100 million unique TCR beta sequences.

Study observations and caveats: A later analysis linked a missense DCLRE1C variant to TCR beta V- and J-gene trimming. Judged likely to be a sequencing artifact was a cluster of highly shared sequence variants. In a later analysis, specific HLA alleles were associated with some 16,000 TCR beta sequences at a 0.05 false discovery rate.

Comments on this clone: Its antigen remains unidentified.

The PCR employed 60 Vbeta primers together with 13 Jbeta primers. Here immunoSEQ multiplex PCR was the method, and the copy in TCRdb shows in-frame clones only, minus some. The data contain about 250,000 clones, about 93% of them singletons. This TCR was sampled from a girl aged 2 to 10 in good health and CMV-seronegative. The sample comprised PBMCs.

CDR3 DNA sequence: TGTGCCAGCCGGCAAGAGACCCAGTACTTC. Its protein is CASRQETQYF. This chain joins TRBV2 and TRBJ2-5; D call uncertain. Germline CDR1 SNHLY, CDR2 FYNNEI. This CDR3 is built from 10 residues. V was trimmed by 8 bases and J by 2 bases, leaving 3 bases between them. The whole variable domain, remainder taken from reference TRBV2 and TRBJ2-5, is EPEVTQTPSHQVTQMGQEVILRCVPISNHLYFYWYRQILGQKVEFLVSFYNNEISEKSEIFDDQFSVERPDGSNFTLKIRSTKLEDSAMYFCASRQETQYFGPGTRLLVL.